Listed below are T cell receptor beta chains from one sample, sequenced in a study of memory CD4+ T cells and cytomegalovirus serostatus. Clones were read by immunoSEQ multiplex PCR, and TCRdb kept only the in-frame ones, dropping some. The data show around 38,000 clones, about 79% seen once. The material sequenced was memory CD4+ T cells from blood. These receptors originate from an adult in good health and CMV-seronegative. The CDR3 runs from the conserved cysteine through the conserved F or W. A D gene is named only where the DNA matches it firmly. Size values are once, few and many counts, or a class for expanded clones, and some rows have none.

J gene | V gene | D gene | clone size | CDR3 DNA | CDR3 protein
TRBJ1-4 | TRBV7-2 | . | . | TGTGCCAGCAGCCCTACAGGGTACGATGAAAAACTGTTTTTT | CASSPTGYDEKLFF
TRBJ1-1 | TRBV7-9 | TRBD1 | . | TGTGCCAGCAGGGTTGGGACAGGGCCGATGAACACTGAAGCTTTCTTT | CASRVGTGPMNTEAFF
TRBJ1-1 | TRBV10-3 | . | few | TGTGCCATCAGTGACAGGGTTAACACTGAAGCTTTCTTT | CAISDRVNTEAFF
TRBJ1-2 | TRBV7-9 | TRBD1 | few | TGTGCCAGCAGCCCTGATAGGGGGCCTCTGGAGGGCTACACCTTC | CASSPDRGPLEGYTF
TRBJ2-3 | TRBV5-1 | . | . | TGCGCCAGCAGATCCCAGTCGTACACAGATACGCAGTATTTT | CASRSQSYTDTQYF
TRBJ2-3 | TRBV19 | TRBD2 | . | TGTGCCAGTAGGCTAGCGGGAGATACGCAGTATTTT | CASRLAGDTQYF
TRBJ1-1 | TRBV7-3 | . | . | TGTGCCAGCAAAGTCCTCCAGGGTAGGCGGAACACTGAAGCTTTCTTT | CASKVLQGRRNTEAFF
TRBJ2-7 | TRBV28 | . | once | TGTGCCAGCAGCCACTTCGGGGCGAATCCCTACGAGCAGTACTTC | CASSHFGANPYEQYF
TRBJ1-1 | TRBV30 | . | few | TGTGCCTGGCACACTCAGGGTGAAGCTTTCTTT | CAWHTQGEAFF
TRBJ1-5 | TRBV19 | TRBD1 | few | TGTGCCAGTAGTGCGACAGGGTCCAATCAGCCCCAGCATTTT | CASSATGSNQPQHF
TRBJ1-2 | TRBV19 | TRBD1 | . | TGTGCCAGTAGTCCGAGACAGGGGGATGGCTACACCTTC | CASSPRQGDGYTF
TRBJ1-4 | TRBV28 | . | . | TGTGCCAGCAGTTTACTCTCGGACAGCCCTAATGAAAAACTGTTTTTT | CASSLLSDSPNEKLFF
TRBJ1-1 | TRBV5-4 | . | . | TGTGCCAGCAGCTTTACAGGGATGCCTGAAGCTTTCTTT | CASSFTGMPEAFF
TRBJ2-2 | TRBV19 | . | . | TGTGCCAGTAGGCAGCCGCAAGCGAACACCGGGGAGCTGTTTTTT | CASRQPQANTGELFF
TRBJ2-5 | TRBV11-3 | . | . | TGTGCCAGCAGCTTCGGCAGGGGAGTTGAGACCCAGTACTTC | CASSFGRGVETQYF
TRBJ1-1 | TRBV5-6 | TRBD1 | . | TGTGCCAGCAGCTTGGGACTCAACTACAGGGGTGATGAAGCTTTCTTT | CASSLGLNYRGDEAFF
TRBJ2-2 | TRBV28 | . | . | TGTGCCAGCAGTTTGGGGAACAGGAACACCGGGGAGCTGTTTTTT | CASSLGNRNTGELFF
TRBJ1-2 | TRBV4-3 | . | . | TGCGCCAGCAGCGAGGGGGTTTTCTATGGCTACACCTTC | CASSEGVFYGYTF
TRBJ2-7 | TRBV10-3 | . | . | TGTGCCATCAGTGAGCCGAACGTGAACGAGCAGTACTTC | CAISEPNVNEQYF
TRBJ2-1 | TRBV2 | . | . | TGTGCCAGCAGTGGACTAGTCGTCTCCACTGAGCAGTTCTTC | CASSGLVVSTEQFF
TRBJ2-3 | TRBV7-8 | . | . | TGTGCCAGCAGCTTTTTCACGGGTACAGATACGCAGTATTTT | CASSFFTGTDTQYF
TRBJ1-1 | TRBV7-8 | . | . | TGTGCCAGCAGCCCCGGACTGAACACTGAAGCTTTCTTT | CASSPGLNTEAFF
TRBJ2-6 | TRBV19 | . | . | TGTGCCAGTAGTATAGCAGCTGGGGCCAACGTCCTGACTTTC | CASSIAAGANVLTF
TRBJ1-5 | TRBV6-5 | TRBD1 | . | TGTGCCACCCAGGGGGCTTTCGGGCAGCCCCAGCATTTT | CATQGAFGQPQHF
TRBJ1-1 | TRBV19 | . | . | TGTGCCAGTAGTATCGGGCAGAGTAGAACTGAAGCTTTCTTT | CASSIGQSRTEAFF
TRBJ1-5 | TRBV30 | . | . | TGTGCCTGGAGTGTAGATAGCAATCAGCCCCAGCATTTT | CAWSVDSNQPQHF
TRBJ2-2 | TRBV19 | . | . | TGTGCCAGTAGGGCCGGACAAACGAACACCGGGGAGCTGTTTTTT | CASRAGQTNTGELFF
TRBJ2-5 | TRBV18 | . | . | TGTGCCAGCTCACCAGCCGGATCACAAGAGACCCAGTACTTC | CASSPAGSQETQYF
TRBJ1-3 | TRBV29-1 | . | . | TGCAGCGTCTCACTGACAGGTTCGGACACCATATATTTT | CSVSLTGSDTIYF
TRBJ1-1 | TRBV30 | TRBD1 | few | TGTGCCTGGAGGGGCAACAGGGGTGCGGGTGAAGCTTTCTTT | CAWRGNRGAGEAFF
TRBJ2-1 | TRBV27 | TRBD2 | . | TGTGCCAGCAGTCCCCAGACTAGCGGGAGATCCGGTGAGCAGTTCTTC | CASSPQTSGRSGEQFF
TRBJ1-5 | TRBV28 | . | . | TGTGCCAGCAGTTCGGCTGGTGAGGGAGGCCAGCCCCAGCATTTT | CASSSAGEGGQPQHF
TRBJ2-3 | TRBV19 | . | . | TGTGCCAGTAGTATGCGGGACACAGATACGCAGTATTTT | CASSMRDTDTQYF
TRBJ1-1 | TRBV20-1 | TRBD1 | . | TGCAGTGCCGGGACAGGGGGCAAAGCTTTCTTT | CSAGTGGKAFF
TRBJ1-4 | TRBV15 | TRBD1 | . | TGTGCCACCAGCAGAGACCCAGACGCCCACACAGGGGGCATTACTGCAACTAATGAAAAACTGTTTTTT | CATSRDPDAHTGGITATNEKLFF
TRBJ1-1 | TRBV9 | . | . | TGTGCCAGCAGCCAAATACAGGGTAGTACTGAAGCTTTCTTT | CASSQIQGSTEAFF
TRBJ2-7 | TRBV15 | . | . | TGTGCCACCAGCAGACGGCCTGGCGAGCAGTACTTC | CATSRRPGEQYF
TRBJ1-3 | TRBV6-6 | . | . | TGTGCCAGCAGTCAAAGGTCTGGAAACACCATATATTTT | CASSQRSGNTIYF
TRBJ2-5 | TRBV4-3 | . | . | TGCGCCAGCAGCCGCGATCTTTCGGGAGAGACCCAGTACTTC | CASSRDLSGETQYF
TRBJ2-3 | TRBV9 | . | . | TGTGCCAGCAGCGTAGCCGGAGCGGCCCTATCCAACACAGATACGCAGTATTTT | CASSVAGAALSNTDTQYF
TRBJ1-1 | TRBV5-8 | . | . | TGTGCCAGCAGTCGGGGGGGTCCGAACACTGAAGCTTTCTTT | CASSRGGPNTEAFF
TRBJ1-1 | TRBV10-3 | . | few | TGTGCCATCTGTTTGGGGGTCGGCACTGAAGCTTTCTTT | CAICLGVGTEAFF